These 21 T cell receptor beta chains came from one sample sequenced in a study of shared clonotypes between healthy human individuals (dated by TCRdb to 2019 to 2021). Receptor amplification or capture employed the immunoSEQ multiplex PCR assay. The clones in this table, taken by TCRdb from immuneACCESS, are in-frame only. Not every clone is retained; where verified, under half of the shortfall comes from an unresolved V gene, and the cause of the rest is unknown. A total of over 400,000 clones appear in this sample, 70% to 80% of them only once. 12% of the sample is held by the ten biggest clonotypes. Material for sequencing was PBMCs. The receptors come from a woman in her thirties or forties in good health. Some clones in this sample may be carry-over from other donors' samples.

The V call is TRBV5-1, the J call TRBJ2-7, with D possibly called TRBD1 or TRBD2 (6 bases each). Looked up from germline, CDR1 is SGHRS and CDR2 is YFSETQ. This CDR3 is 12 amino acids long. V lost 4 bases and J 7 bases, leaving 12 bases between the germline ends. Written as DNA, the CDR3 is TGCGCCAGCAGCGAACAGGGAGGAGAGCAGTACTTC. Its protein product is CASSEQGGEQYF.

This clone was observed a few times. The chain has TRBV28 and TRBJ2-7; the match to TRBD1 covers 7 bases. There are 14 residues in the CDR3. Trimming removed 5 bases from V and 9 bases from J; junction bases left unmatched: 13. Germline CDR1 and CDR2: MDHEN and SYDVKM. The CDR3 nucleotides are TGTGCCAGCAGTCCCGCCAATGACAGGGTATGGCAGTACTTC. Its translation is CASSPANDRVWQYF.

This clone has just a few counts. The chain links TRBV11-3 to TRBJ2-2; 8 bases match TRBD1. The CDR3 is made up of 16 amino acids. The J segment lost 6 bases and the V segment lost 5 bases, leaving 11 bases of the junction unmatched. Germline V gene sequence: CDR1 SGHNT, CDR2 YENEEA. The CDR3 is CASSHRQGIMAGELFF. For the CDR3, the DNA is TGTGCCAGCAGCCACCGACAGGGGATTATGGCCGGGGAGCTGTTTTTT.

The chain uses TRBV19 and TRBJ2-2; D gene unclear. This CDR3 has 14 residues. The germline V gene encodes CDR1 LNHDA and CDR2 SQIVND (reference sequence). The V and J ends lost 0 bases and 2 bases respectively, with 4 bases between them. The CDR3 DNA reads TGTGCCAGTAGTATAGAAAGAAACACCGGGGAGCTGTTTTTT. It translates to CASSIERNTGELFF.

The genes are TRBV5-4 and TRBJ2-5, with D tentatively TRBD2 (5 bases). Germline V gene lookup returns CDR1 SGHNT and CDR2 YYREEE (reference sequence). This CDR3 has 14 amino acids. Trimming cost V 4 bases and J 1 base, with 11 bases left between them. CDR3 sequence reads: CASSTEGSQETQYF. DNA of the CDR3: TGTGCCAGCAGCACCGAGGGCAGCCAAGAGACCCAGTACTTC.

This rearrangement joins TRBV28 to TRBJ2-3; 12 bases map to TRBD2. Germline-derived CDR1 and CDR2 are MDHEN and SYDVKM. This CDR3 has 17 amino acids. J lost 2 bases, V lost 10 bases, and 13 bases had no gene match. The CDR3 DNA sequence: TGTGCCACTTTGACTAGCGGGAGAGAGAGTTACACAGATACGCAGTATTTT. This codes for CATLTSGRESYTDTQYF.

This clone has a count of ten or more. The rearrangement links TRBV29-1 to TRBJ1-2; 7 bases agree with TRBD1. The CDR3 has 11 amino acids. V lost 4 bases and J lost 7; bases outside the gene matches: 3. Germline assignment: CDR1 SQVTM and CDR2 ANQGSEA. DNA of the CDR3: TGCAGCGTTGGAGGGACAGCTGGCTACACCTTC. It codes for CSVGGTAGYTF. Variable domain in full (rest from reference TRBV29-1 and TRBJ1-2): SAVISQKPSRDICQRGTSLTIQCQVDSQVTMMFWYRQQPGQSLTLIATANQGSEATYESGFVIDKFPISRPNLTFSTLTVSNMSPEDSSIYLCSVGGTAGYTFGSGTRLTVV.

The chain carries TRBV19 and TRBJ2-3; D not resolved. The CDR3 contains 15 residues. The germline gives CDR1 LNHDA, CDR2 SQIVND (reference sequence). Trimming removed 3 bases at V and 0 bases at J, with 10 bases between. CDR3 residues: CASSMTYFSTDTQYF. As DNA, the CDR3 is TGTGCCAGTAGTATGACGTACTTCAGCACAGATACGCAGTATTTT.

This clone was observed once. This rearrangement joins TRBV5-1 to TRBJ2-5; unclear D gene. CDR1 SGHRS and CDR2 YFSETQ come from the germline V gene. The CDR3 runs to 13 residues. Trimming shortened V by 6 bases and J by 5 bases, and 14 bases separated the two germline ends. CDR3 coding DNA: TGCGCCAGCATGCGTGAAGTAGGGGAGACCCAGTACTTC. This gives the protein CASMREVGETQYF.

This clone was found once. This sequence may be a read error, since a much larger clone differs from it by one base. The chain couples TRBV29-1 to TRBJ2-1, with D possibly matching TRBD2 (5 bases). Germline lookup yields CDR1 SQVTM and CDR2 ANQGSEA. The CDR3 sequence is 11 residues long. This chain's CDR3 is CSVVRGNGQFF. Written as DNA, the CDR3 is TGCAGCGTTGTAAGAGGGAATGGGCAGTTCTTC.

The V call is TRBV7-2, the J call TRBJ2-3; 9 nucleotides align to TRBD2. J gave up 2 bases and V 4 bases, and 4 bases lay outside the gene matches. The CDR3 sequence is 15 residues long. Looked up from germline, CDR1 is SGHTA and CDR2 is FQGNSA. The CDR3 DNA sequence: TGTGCCAGCAGCTCTAGCGGGGCCCCCACAGATACGCAGTATTTT. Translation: CASSSSGAPTDTQYF.

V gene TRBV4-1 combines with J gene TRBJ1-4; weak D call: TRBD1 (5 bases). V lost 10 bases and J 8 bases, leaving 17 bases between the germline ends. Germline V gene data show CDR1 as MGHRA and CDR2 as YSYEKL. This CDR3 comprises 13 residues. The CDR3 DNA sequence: TGCGCCACCTCGAGTGGGGGGATAGAAAAACTGTTTTTT. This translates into CATSSGGIEKLFF.

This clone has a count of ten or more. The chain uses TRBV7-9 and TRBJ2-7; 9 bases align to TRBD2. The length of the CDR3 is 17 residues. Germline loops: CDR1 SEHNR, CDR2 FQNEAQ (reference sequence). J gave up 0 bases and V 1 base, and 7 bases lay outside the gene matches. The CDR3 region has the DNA TGTGCCAGCAGCTTAGTTTCGCTAGCGGGAACCTCCTACGAGCAGTACTTC. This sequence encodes CASSLVSLAGTSYEQYF. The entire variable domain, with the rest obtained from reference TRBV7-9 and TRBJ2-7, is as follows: DTGVSQNPRHKITKRGQNVTFRCDPISEHNRLYWYRQTLGQGPEFLTYFQNEAQLEKSRLLSDRFSAERPKGSFSTLEIQRTEQGDSAMYLCASSLVSLAGTSYEQYFGPGTRLTVT.

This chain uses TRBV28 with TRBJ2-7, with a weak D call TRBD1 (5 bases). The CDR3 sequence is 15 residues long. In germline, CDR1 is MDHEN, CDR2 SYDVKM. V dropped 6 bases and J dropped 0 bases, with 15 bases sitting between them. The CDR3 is CASSPLGVTSYEQYF. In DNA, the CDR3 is TGTGCCAGCAGCCCGCTAGGGGTGACCTCCTACGAGCAGTACTTC.

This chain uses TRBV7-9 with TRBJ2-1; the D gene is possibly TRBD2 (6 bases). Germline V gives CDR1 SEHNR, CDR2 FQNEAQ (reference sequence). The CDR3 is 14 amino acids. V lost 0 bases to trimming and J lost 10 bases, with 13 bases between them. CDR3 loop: CASSLAGWGGEQFF. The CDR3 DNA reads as TGTGCCAGCAGCTTAGCTGGATGGGGAGGCGAGCAGTTCTTC.

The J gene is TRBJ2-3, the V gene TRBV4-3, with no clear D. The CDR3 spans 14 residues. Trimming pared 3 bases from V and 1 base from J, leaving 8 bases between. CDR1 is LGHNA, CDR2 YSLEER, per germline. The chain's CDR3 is CASSHLLGTDTQYF. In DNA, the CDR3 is TGCGCCAGCAGCCACCTTTTAGGCACAGATACGCAGTATTTT.

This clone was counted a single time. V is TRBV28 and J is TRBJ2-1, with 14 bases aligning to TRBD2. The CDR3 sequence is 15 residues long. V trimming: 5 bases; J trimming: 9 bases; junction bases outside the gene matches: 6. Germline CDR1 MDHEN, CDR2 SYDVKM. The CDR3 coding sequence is TGTGCCAGCAGTCCCGGGACTAGCGGGAGTACTGAGCAGTTCTTC. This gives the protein CASSPGTSGSTEQFF.

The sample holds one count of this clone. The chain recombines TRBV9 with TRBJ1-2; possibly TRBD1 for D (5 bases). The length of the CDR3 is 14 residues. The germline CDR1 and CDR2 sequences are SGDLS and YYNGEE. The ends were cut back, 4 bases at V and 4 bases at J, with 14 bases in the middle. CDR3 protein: CASSPVGAPYGYTF. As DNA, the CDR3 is TGTGCCAGCAGCCCTGTAGGGGCCCCCTATGGCTACACCTTC.

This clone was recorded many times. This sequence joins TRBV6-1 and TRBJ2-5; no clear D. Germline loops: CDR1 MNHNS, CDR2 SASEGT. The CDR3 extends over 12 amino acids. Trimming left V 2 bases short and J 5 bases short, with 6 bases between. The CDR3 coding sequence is TGTGCCAGCAGTGAATTGGAGGAGACCCAGTACTTC. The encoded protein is CASSELEETQYF.

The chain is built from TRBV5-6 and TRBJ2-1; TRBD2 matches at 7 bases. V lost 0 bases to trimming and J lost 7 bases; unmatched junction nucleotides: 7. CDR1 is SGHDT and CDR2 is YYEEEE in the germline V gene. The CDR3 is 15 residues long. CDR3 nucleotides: TGTGCCAGCAGCTTGGGGACTAGGGGTGGAAATGAGCAGTTCTTC. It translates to CASSLGTRGGNEQFF.

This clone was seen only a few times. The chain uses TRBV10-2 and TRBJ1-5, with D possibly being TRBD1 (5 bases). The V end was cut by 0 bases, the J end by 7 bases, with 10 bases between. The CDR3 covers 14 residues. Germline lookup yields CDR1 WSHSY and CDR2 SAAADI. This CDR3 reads CASSESRGRQPQHF. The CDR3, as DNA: TGCGCCAGCAGTGAGTCGCGGGGACGACAGCCCCAGCATTTT.